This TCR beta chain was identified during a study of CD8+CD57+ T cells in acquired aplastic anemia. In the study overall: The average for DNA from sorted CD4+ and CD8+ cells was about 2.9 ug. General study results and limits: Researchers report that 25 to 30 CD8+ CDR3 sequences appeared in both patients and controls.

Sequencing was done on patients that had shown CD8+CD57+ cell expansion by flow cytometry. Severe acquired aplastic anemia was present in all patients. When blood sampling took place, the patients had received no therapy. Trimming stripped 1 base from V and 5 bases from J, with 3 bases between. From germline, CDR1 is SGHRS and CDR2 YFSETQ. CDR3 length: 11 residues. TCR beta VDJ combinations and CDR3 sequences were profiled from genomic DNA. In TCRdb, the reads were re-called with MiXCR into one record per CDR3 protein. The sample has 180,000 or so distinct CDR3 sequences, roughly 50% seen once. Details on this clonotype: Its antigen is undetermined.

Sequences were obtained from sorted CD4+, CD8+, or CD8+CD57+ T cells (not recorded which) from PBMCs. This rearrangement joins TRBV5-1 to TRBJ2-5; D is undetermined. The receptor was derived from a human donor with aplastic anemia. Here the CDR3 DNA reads TGCGCCAGCAGCTTGATGGAGACCCAGTACTTC. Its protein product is CASSLMETQYF.